These 11 T cell receptor beta chains were sequenced from one sample in a study of graft-versus-host responses after intestinal transplantation. The antigens for these receptors are not known. Data came from immunoSEQ multiplex PCR; TCRdb stores just in-frame clones and leaves some out. The sample lists about 110,000 clones, about 94% occurring once. The input for sequencing was unstimulated CD8+ T cells sorted from spleen or lymph node cells, taken before intestinal transplant. These receptors originate from a human donor who received an intestinal transplant.

This sequence joins TRBV4-1 and TRBJ1-5; D gene unclear. This CDR3 region has 17 residues. The germline V gene encodes CDR1 MGHRA and CDR2 YSYEKL. Trimming shortened V by 3 bases and J by 1 base, and 16 bases separated the two germline ends. This chain's CDR3 is CASSQALGQQSNQPQHF. The DNA for the CDR3 is TGCGCCAGCAGCCAGGCGCTCGGGCAGCAGAGCAATCAGCCCCAGCATTTT.

The CDR3 coding sequence is TGTGCCAGCAGTTTTAACAATGAGCAGTTCTTC. It codes for CASSFNNEQFF. This chain connects TRBV6-6 to TRBJ2-1; D uncertain. V was clipped by 4 bases and J by 5 bases, with 3 bases between them. The CDR3 sequence is 11 residues long. Per the germline V gene, CDR1 is MNHNY and CDR2 is SVGAGI (reference sequence).

The J gene is TRBJ2-7, the V gene TRBV7-2, with 7 bases matching TRBD1. Looked up from germline, CDR1 is SGHTA and CDR2 is FQGNSA. This CDR3 comprises 16 residues. Losses at the gene ends were 5 bases for V and 4 bases for J; bases not matched to a gene: 14. The CDR3 DNA reads as TGTGCCAGCAGCCCAGGGGGACATACGCCTCCTTACGAGCAGTACTTC. Translation gives CASSPGGHTPPYEQYF.

V is TRBV27 and J is TRBJ2-2; 8 bases are a match to TRBD1. V was pared by 4 bases and J by 3 bases, with 4 bases of the junction left unmatched. CDR1 is MNHEY, CDR2 SMNVEV, per germline (reference sequence). There are 15 residues in the CDR3. The CDR3, as DNA: TGTGCCAGCAGTTGGGACAGGCAATACACCGGGGAGCTGTTTTTT. As protein: CASSWDRQYTGELFF.

V and J are TRBV6-1 and TRBJ2-7; 8 positions agree with TRBD1. The CDR3 is made up of 17 amino acids. V lost 3 bases, J lost 2 bases, and 12 bases stayed unmatched. The germline V gene has CDR1 MNHNS and CDR2 SASEGT. DNA for the CDR3: TGTGCCAGCAGTGATCCCACAGGACAGGGTAAAGCCTACGAGCAGTACTTC. It translates to CASSDPTGQGKAYEQYF.

The J gene is TRBJ2-7, the V gene TRBV9, with TRBD2 matching over 9 bases. J was trimmed by 2 bases and V by 0 bases; bases with no gene match: 3. The length of the CDR3 is 15 residues. From germline, CDR1 is SGDLS and CDR2 YYNGEE. CDR3 nucleotide sequence: TGTGCCAGCAGCGTAGAAGCGGGAGGAGCCTACGAGCAGTACTTC. It translates to CASSVEAGGAYEQYF.

V usage is TRBV5-6 and J usage is TRBJ2-7, with 8 nucleotides matching TRBD1. CDR3 length: 16 residues. J was trimmed by 7 bases and V by 0 bases; bases with no gene match: 12. The germline V gene encodes CDR1 SGHDT and CDR2 YYEEEE. The CDR3 protein is CASSLGWTGSLGEQYF. CDR3 nucleotide sequence: TGTGCCAGCAGCTTGGGGTGGACAGGGAGTTTAGGAGAGCAGTACTTC.

The chain recombines TRBV30 with TRBJ1-2; D is unresolved. Trimming removed 1 base at V and 6 bases at J, with 9 bases between. The germline gives CDR1 GTSNPN, CDR2 SVGIG (reference sequence). The CDR3 totals 12 residues. CDR3 sequence reads: CAWSEGWDGYTF. CDR3 nucleotides: TGTGCCTGGAGTGAAGGTTGGGATGGCTACACCTTC.

The rearrangement uses TRBV7-6 and TRBJ2-5; 13 bases fit TRBD2. From germline, CDR1 is SGHVS and CDR2 FNYEAQ. Trimming took 3 bases from V and 7 from J; bases not matched to a gene: 11. This CDR3 region has 17 residues. The CDR3 region has the DNA TGTGCCAGCAGCTTGACGCATGGACTAGCGGGAGAAGGGACCCAGTACTTC. This gives the protein CASSLTHGLAGEGTQYF.

This chain uses TRBV27 with TRBJ1-5; 7 nucleotides align to TRBD1. Germline V CDR1 and CDR2: MNHEY, SMNVEV (reference sequence). The J segment lost 4 bases and the V segment lost 2 bases, leaving 2 bases of the junction unmatched. This CDR3 comprises 14 residues. The chain's CDR3 is CASSLGDRNQPQHF. In nucleotides, the CDR3 is TGTGCCAGCAGTTTAGGGGACAGAAATCAGCCCCAGCATTTT.

The chain joins TRBV27 to TRBJ2-1; 16 nucleotides align to TRBD2. The V and J ends lost 6 bases and 12 bases, in that order; junction bases with no gene match: 8. The V gene's germline CDR1 is MNHEY and CDR2 SMNVEV (reference sequence). The CDR3 has 15 amino acids. CDR3 loop: CASSLGLAGGPRQFF. CDR3 bases: TGTGCCAGCAGCCTGGGACTAGCGGGAGGGCCTCGGCAGTTCTTC.